What follows are 28 T cell receptor beta chains derived from one specimen sequenced in a study of T-cell memory formation after mild COVID-19. Using its own MiXCR run on the 5' RACE reads, TCRdb lists one record per CDR3 protein. The sample includes 140,000 to 150,000 distinct CDR3 sequences, about a fifth of them seen just once. Sequencing was done on a sample of PBMCs or a T cell subset sorted from them (not recorded which). These receptors were obtained from an adult woman who had mild COVID-19 (a few samples of this study predate the infection). Cell type and time point are not known.

This clonotype turned up a few times. This chain joins TRBV9 and TRBJ2-7; D possibly corresponds to TRBD1 (5 bases). Deletions cut 4 bases from V and 6 bases from J, with 20 bases between. The V gene's germline CDR1 is SGDLS and CDR2 YYNGEE. The CDR3 consists of 15 residues. This CDR3 reads CASSLIPGSRGEQYF. In DNA, the CDR3 is TGTGCCAGCAGCCTAATTCCAGGCTCTAGGGGCGAGCAGTACTTC.

This chain connects TRBV18 to TRBJ1-5; the D is unclear. Germline CDR1 and CDR2: KGHSH and LQKENI. CDR3 length equals 14 residues. V was cut by 6 bases and J by 3 bases, with 12 bases left in between. The CDR3 spells CASSGGQSNQPQHF. CDR3 in DNA: TGTGCCAGCTCCGGAGGGCAGTCCAATCAGCCCCAGCATTTT.

This clonotype was found a few times. V usage is TRBV29-1 and J usage is TRBJ1-3; TRBD1 might be the D (5 bases). The CDR3 spans 15 residues. The V end lost 2 bases, the J end lost 0 bases, and 11 bases lay between the germline ends. The germline CDR1 and CDR2 sequences are SQVTM and ANQGSEA. CDR3 in amino acids: CSVERGGGSGNTIYF. The CDR3 region has the DNA TGCAGCGTTGAACGCGGTGGGGGCTCTGGAAACACCATATATTTT.

The chain couples TRBV24-1 to TRBJ2-1; TRBD2 matches 9 bases. The CDR3 is 16 amino acids. V gave up 4 bases and J gave up 0 bases; unmatched junction bases: 3. The germline CDR1 and CDR2 sequences are KGHDR and SFDVKD. The CDR3 region is CATSDQAGGSYNEQFF. The CDR3 DNA reads TGTGCCACCAGTGACCAAGCGGGAGGCTCCTACAATGAGCAGTTCTTC.

V and J are TRBV3-1 and TRBJ2-4; the D call may be TRBD1 or TRBD2 (5 bases each). Trimming took 7 bases from V and 12 from J, leaving 16 bases between them. This CDR3 region has 12 residues. Germline V gene data show CDR1 as LGHDT and CDR2 as YNNKEL (reference sequence). CDR3 region: CASMAPGTRQYF. CDR3 bases: TGTGCCAGCATGGCCCCAGGGACCCGTCAGTACTTC.

The chain has TRBV7-9 and TRBJ2-5; D might be TRBD2 (6 bases). V was clipped by 3 bases and J by 5 bases, with 13 bases between them. From germline, CDR1 is SEHNR and CDR2 FQNEAQ (reference sequence). The CDR3 sequence is 14 residues long. The CDR3 sequence is CASSFSGVGETQYF. DNA for the CDR3: TGTGCCAGCAGCTTTTCGGGGGTCGGGGAGACCCAGTACTTC.

In this sample, this clonotype turned up a few times. The J gene is TRBJ2-3, the V gene TRBV7-2; D perhaps matches TRBD2 (6 bases). Looked up from germline, CDR1 is SGHTA and CDR2 is FQGNSA. This CDR3 is built from 16 residues. V gave up 0 bases and J gave up 7 bases, with 17 bases separating them. The CDR3 is CASSLAVGGERNTQYF. As DNA, the CDR3 is TGTGCCAGCAGCTTAGCGGTCGGCGGGGAAAGGAATACGCAGTATTTT. The full variable domain, its missing parts supplied by reference TRBV7-2 and TRBJ2-3, is GAGVSQSPSNKVTEKGKDVELRCDPISGHTALYWYRQSLGQGLEFLIYFQGNSAPDKSGLPSDRFSAERTGGSVSTLTIQRTQQEDSAVYLCASSLAVGGERNTQYFGPGTRLTVL.

This clonotype was seen only a few times. This chain joins TRBV7-3 and TRBJ1-1; TRBD1 matches at 7 bases. The germline gives CDR1 SGHTA, CDR2 FQGTGA. V shed 5 bases and J 4 bases; nucleotides not matched to a gene: 7. The CDR3 length is 14 residues. DNA for the CDR3: TGTGCCAGCAGCCCCGGAGGGGGCCGCACTGAAGCTTTCTTT. Its translation is CASSPGGGRTEAFF.

The chain joins TRBV25-1 to TRBJ2-5; the D call may be TRBD1 or TRBD2 (6 bases each). The CDR3 is 13 residues long. CDR1 and CDR2 from the germline V gene are MGHDK and SYGVNS. V dropped 5 bases and J dropped 5 bases, with 12 bases sitting between them. The DNA for the CDR3 is TGTGCCAGCAGTCCCGGGGGCAGGGAGACCCAGTACTTC. Amino acid sequence: CASSPGGRETQYF.

The sample holds a few counts of this clonotype. V is TRBV29-1 and J is TRBJ2-5; 9 nucleotides align to TRBD2. This CDR3 contains 14 residues. V was clipped by 2 bases and J by 5 bases; unmatched bases: 6. Germline CDR1 reads SQVTM; CDR2 reads ANQGSEA. The CDR3 region is CSVEWREGGETQYF. The CDR3, as DNA: TGCAGCGTTGAATGGCGGGAGGGCGGCGAGACCCAGTACTTC.

The CDR3 loop is CSARGGRLNTEAFF. CDR3 coding DNA: TGCAGTGCTAGAGGGGGTCGCCTGAACACTGAAGCTTTCTTT. This sequence joins TRBV20-1 and TRBJ1-1, with D unresolved. CDR3 size: 14 residues. Germline-derived CDR1 and CDR2 are DFQATT and SNEGSKA (reference sequence). V was pared by 1 base and J by 0 bases, with 9 bases between.

This clonotype turned up a few times. The V gene is TRBV12-3 or TRBV12-4, the J gene TRBJ1-1, with D tentatively TRBD1 (6 bases). The V gene lost 5 bases and the J gene lost 11 bases, with 21 bases spanning the gap. The CDR3 is 14 residues long. In DNA form, the CDR3 reads TGTGCCAGCAGTCCCCGACTGGGGGCAGCCCTTGCTTTCTTT. It encodes CASSPRLGAALAFF.

A few counts support this clonotype. This rearrangement joins TRBV5-1 to TRBJ2-5; tentative D call: TRBD1 (6 bases). V was cut by 3 bases and J by 1 base, with 10 bases left in between. Germline CDR1 and CDR2: SGHRS and YFSETQ. This CDR3 region has 14 residues. CDR3 sequence: CASSSGQTQETQYF. As DNA, the CDR3 is TGCGCCAGCAGCTCCGGACAGACCCAAGAGACCCAGTACTTC.

This clonotype was picked up a small number of times. This sequence joins TRBV6-2 or TRBV6-3 and TRBJ2-1; D not certain. Germline CDR1 is MNHEY and CDR2 is SVGEGT. The CDR3 loop spans 13 amino acids. V was trimmed by 10 bases and J by 3 bases, leaving 13 bases between them. In nucleotides, the CDR3 is TGTGCCACGTCTCATGGGGTCTACAATGAGCAGTTCTTC. Its translation: CATSHGVYNEQFF.

There are a few counts of this clonotype. The genes are TRBV7-9 and TRBJ1-6; a possible D gene is TRBD1 (5 bases). Germline CDR1 SEHNR, CDR2 FQNEAQ (reference sequence). Trimming took 5 bases from V and 6 from J, leaving 17 bases between them. The CDR3 is made up of 16 amino acids. The CDR3 region has the DNA TGTGCCAGCAGCCTGGGACCTTCCTTGATTAATTCACCCCTCCACTTT. This sequence encodes CASSLGPSLINSPLHF.

The V gene is TRBV20-1, the J gene TRBJ1-5; tentative D call: TRBD1 (5 bases). The CDR3 consists of 14 residues. The ends were cut back, 2 bases at V and 8 bases at J, with 16 bases in the middle. Germline CDR1 reads DFQATT; CDR2 reads SNEGSKA (reference sequence). The CDR3 spells CSARKGQPREPQHF. CDR3 DNA sequence: TGCAGTGCTAGAAAGGGGCAGCCGAGGGAGCCCCAGCATTTT.

This clonotype was observed a handful of times. This chain connects TRBV5-1 to TRBJ1-1; no clear D gene. The V end was cut by 4 bases, the J end by 3 bases, with 10 bases between. This CDR3 has 13 residues. CDR1 and CDR2 (germline): SGHRS, YFSETQ. For the CDR3, the DNA is TGCGCCAGCAGCCTTCAAGGTTACACTGAAGCTTTCTTT. Translation gives CASSLQGYTEAFF.

The V gene is TRBV18, the J gene TRBJ2-7; tentative D call: TRBD2 (6 bases). Trimming left V 0 bases short and J 0 bases short, with 9 bases between. This CDR3 has 15 residues. The germline V gene has CDR1 KGHSH and CDR2 LQKENI. The CDR3 nucleotides are TGTGCCAGCTCACCACCGGGACTGAGCTCCTACGAGCAGTACTTC. It encodes CASSPPGLSSYEQYF.

To note about this clonotype: One end of the junction does not line up with germline, which may come from a read error. The rearrangement uses TRBV5-1 and TRBJ1-4; no clear D gene. CDR1 is SGHRS, CDR2 YFSETQ, per germline. This CDR3 contains 14 residues. The DNA for the CDR3 is TGCGCCAGCAGCTTGGAGCAGAAAAATGAAAAACTGTATTTT. Encoded protein: CASSLEQKNEKLYF.

This chain connects TRBV7-7 to TRBJ2-5, with 9 bases identical to TRBD1. The CDR3 covers 15 residues. CDR1 and CDR2 from the germline V gene are SSHAT and FNYEAQ (reference sequence). Trimming at V came to 5 bases and at J to 2 bases, leaving 6 bases not matched to a gene. The CDR3 reads CASSLDRGVQETQYF. The CDR3 bases are TGTGCCAGCAGCCTGGACAGGGGCGTACAAGAGACCCAGTACTTC.

This clonotype has more than one count but fewer than ten. The CDR3 DNA reads as TGCAGTGCTAGTACGACGAGGGAGCAGTACTTC. Translated: CSASTTREQYF. The chain is built from TRBV20-1 and TRBJ2-7; D gene uncertain. The V gene's germline CDR1 is DFQATT and CDR2 SNEGSKA (reference sequence). The CDR3 is 11 residues long. Trimming shortened V by 3 bases and J by 7 bases, and 10 bases separated the two germline ends.

The CDR3 DNA follows: TGTGCCACCAGTGATTTGCGGGCAGGGACTTACAATGAGCAGTTCTTC. It yields the protein CATSDLRAGTYNEQFF. This chain connects TRBV24-1 to TRBJ2-1; a possible D gene is TRBD2 (6 bases). This CDR3 comprises 16 residues. Looked up from germline, CDR1 is KGHDR and CDR2 is SFDVKD. The V end lost 0 bases, the J end lost 4 bases, and 12 bases lay between the germline ends.

The chain recombines TRBV10-3 with TRBJ2-3, with TRBD2 matching 7 bases. This CDR3 spans 12 amino acids. Germline trimming cut 8 bases from V and 3 bases from J; bases unmatched to any gene: 2. Germline V CDR1 and CDR2: ENHRY, SYGVKD. CDR3 loop: CAIGEGTDTQYF. In DNA form, the CDR3 reads TGTGCCATCGGGGAGGGTACAGATACGCAGTATTTT.

The CDR3 is CASSLVDRLLNYGYTF. The DNA of the CDR3 is TGTGCCAGCAGCTTGGTGGACAGACTACTTAACTATGGCTACACCTTC. The chain links TRBV5-6 to TRBJ1-2; possible D gene TRBD1, 6 bases. The CDR3 runs 16 residues. Germline CDR1 reads SGHDT; CDR2 reads YYEEEE. The V gene lost 0 bases and the J gene lost 1 base, with 13 bases spanning the gap.

This clonotype is medium-sized within its sample. This sequence joins TRBV5-1 and TRBJ2-7; TRBD1 matches at 7 bases. V trimming: 4 bases; J trimming: 1 base; junction bases outside the gene matches: 5. The CDR3 extends over 14 amino acids. Germline CDR1 and CDR2: SGHRS and YFSETQ. The CDR3 DNA reads as TGCGCCAGCAGCCGTGAGGGACAGTCCTACGAGCAGTACTTC. It codes for CASSREGQSYEQYF.

The table lists this clonotype with a few counts. The J gene is TRBJ2-7, the V gene TRBV12-3 or TRBV12-4; D possibly corresponds to TRBD1 (6 bases). The CDR3 length is 13 residues. Trimming left V 2 bases short and J 4 bases short, with 9 bases between. DNA of the CDR3: TGTGCCAGCAGTTTACCAGGACAGTACGAGCAGTACTTC. Translation gives CASSLPGQYEQYF.

This clonotype occurred a few times. The chain has TRBV5-8 and TRBJ2-2; D is ambiguous. The CDR3 is made up of 12 amino acids. Trimming removed 4 bases from V and 6 bases from J, with 7 bases in between. Germline V gene sequence: CDR1 SGHTS, CDR2 YDEGEE. The CDR3 protein is CASSDPAGELFF. The CDR3 DNA reads as TGTGCCAGCAGCGATCCGGCCGGGGAGCTGTTTTTT. Looking up the rest from reference TRBV5-8 and TRBJ2-2 gives the full variable domain: EAGVTQSPTHLIKTRGQQATLRCSPISGHTSVYWYQQALGLGLQFLLWYDEGEERNRGNFPPRFSGRQFPNYSSELNVNALELEDSALYLCASSDPAGELFFGEGSRLTVL.

Sample share makes this clonotype medium-sized. This CDR3 reads CASSLEPESYEQYF. The CDR3 nucleotides are TGCGCCAGCAGCTTGGAGCCGGAGTCCTACGAGCAGTACTTC. The V and J genes are TRBV5-1 and TRBJ2-7; no reliable D call. The CDR3 extends over 14 amino acids. The V end lost 0 bases, the J end lost 1 base, and 8 bases lay between the germline ends. Looked up from germline, CDR1 is SGHRS and CDR2 is YFSETQ.